The table lists the clone carrying this T cell receptor beta chain with a few counts. This sample was taken from a study of control samples from healthy donors and cancer patients. Germline V CDR1 and CDR2: LNHDA, SQIVND (reference sequence). The CDR3 has 14 residues. With 6 bases removed from V and 4 bases from J, the gap between germline ends came to 15 bases. Libraries were prepared by immunoSEQ multiplex PCR; TCRdb keeps only in-frame clonotypes and omits some of them. Of approximately 170,000 clones listed, 88% are singletons. This TCR derives from a woman aged 25 to 39 in good health. This chain joins TRBV19 and TRBJ1-1; TRBD1 is a possible D gene (6 bases). The sample taken for sequencing was blood. In nucleotides, the CDR3 is TGTGCCAGTAGGGGGGCAGGGGCTGCCACTGAAGCTTTCTTT. Translating it yields CASRGAGAATEAFF.